The clone carrying this T cell receptor beta chain was recorded at least ten times. Its antigen is undetermined. Unique molecular identifiers were present on the cDNA, which also gained a universal primer site by template switching. MiXCR, run by TCRdb on the 5' RACE reads, gives a single entry per CDR3 protein. The sample lists around 95,000 distinct CDR3 sequences, less than 6.5% occurring once. Trimming took off 1 base at V and 5 bases at J, with 6 bases between the two ends. This CDR3 region has 13 residues. The germline gives CDR1 KGHSH, CDR2 LQKENI. The data belong to a study of identical twins. Study conclusions and caveats: An excess of low generation probability was shown by twin-shared out-of-frame alpha sequences. Whereas memory repertoires showed no such difference, abundant cord blood beta clonotypes carried fewer insertions.

The sequence came from a woman in her forties or fifties in good health. The chain is built from TRBV18 and TRBJ2-1, with D uncertain. The sequenced sample was memory T cells sorted from blood. As DNA, the CDR3 is TGTGCCAGCTCACCACGGCAGAACAATGAGCAGTTCTTC. Translation: CASSPRQNNEQFF. Based on the CDR3 plus reference TRBV18 and TRBJ2-1, the full variable domain is NAGVMQNPRHLVRRRGQEARLRCSPMKGHSHVYWYRQLPEEGLKFMVYLQKENIIDESGMPKERFSAEFPKEGPSILRIQQVVRGDSAAYFCASSPRQNNEQFFGPGTRLTVL.